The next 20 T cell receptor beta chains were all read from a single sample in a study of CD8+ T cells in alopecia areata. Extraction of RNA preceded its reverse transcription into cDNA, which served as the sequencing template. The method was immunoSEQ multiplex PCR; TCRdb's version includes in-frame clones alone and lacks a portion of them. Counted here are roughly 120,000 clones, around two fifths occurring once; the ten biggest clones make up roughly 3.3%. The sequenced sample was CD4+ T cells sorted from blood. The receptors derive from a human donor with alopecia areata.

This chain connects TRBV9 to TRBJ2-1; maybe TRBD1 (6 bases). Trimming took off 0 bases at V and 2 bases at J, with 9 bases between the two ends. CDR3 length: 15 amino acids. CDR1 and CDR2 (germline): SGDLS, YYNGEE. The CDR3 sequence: CASSVEQGTYNEQFF. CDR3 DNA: TGTGCCAGCAGCGTAGAACAGGGTACCTACAATGAGCAGTTCTTC.

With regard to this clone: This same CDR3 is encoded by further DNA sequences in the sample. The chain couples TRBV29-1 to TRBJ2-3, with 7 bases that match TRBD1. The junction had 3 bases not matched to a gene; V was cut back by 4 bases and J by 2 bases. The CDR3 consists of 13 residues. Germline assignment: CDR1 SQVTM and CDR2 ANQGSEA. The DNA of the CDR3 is TGCAGCGTTGCGGGACAGCACACAGATACGCAGTATTTT. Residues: CSVAGQHTDTQYF.

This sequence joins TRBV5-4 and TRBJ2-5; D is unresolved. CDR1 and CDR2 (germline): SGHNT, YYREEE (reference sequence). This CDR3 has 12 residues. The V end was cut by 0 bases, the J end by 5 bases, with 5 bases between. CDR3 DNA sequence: TGTGCCAGCAGCTTGGTGGGGGAGACCCAGTACTTC. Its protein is CASSLVGETQYF.

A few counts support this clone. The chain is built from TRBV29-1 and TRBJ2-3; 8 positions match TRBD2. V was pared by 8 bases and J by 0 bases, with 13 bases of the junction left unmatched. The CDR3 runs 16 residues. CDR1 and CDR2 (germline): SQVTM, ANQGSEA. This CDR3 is CSYKTGGGPSTDTQYF. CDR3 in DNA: TGCAGCTACAAAACCGGCGGGGGGCCCAGCACAGATACGCAGTATTTT.

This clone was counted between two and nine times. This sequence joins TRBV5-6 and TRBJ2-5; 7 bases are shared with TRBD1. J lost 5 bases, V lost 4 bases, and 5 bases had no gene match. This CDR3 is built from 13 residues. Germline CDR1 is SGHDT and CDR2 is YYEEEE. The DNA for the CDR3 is TGTGCCAGCAGCGACAGGGTAGCGGAGACCCAGTACTTC. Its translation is CASSDRVAETQYF.

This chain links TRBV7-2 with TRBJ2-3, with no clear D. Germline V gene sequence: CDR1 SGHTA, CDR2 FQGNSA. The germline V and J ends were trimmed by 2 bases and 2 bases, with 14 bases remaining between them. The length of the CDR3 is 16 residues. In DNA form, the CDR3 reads TGTGCCAGCAGCTTACGGGTTTCCTCTGACACAGATACGCAGTATTTT. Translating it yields CASSLRVSSDTDTQYF.

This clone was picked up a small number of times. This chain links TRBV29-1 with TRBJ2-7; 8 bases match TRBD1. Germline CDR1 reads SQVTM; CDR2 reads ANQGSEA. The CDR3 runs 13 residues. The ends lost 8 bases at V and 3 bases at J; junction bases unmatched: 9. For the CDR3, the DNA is TGCAGCATATCCCTGGACAGGGTCTACGAGCAGTACTTC. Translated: CSISLDRVYEQYF.

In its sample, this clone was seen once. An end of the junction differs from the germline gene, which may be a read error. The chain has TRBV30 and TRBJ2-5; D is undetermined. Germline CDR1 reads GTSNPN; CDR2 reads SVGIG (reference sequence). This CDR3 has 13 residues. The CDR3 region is CAWSSTSQGTQYF. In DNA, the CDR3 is TGTGCCTGGAGTTCCACCTCACAAGGGACCCAGTACTTC.

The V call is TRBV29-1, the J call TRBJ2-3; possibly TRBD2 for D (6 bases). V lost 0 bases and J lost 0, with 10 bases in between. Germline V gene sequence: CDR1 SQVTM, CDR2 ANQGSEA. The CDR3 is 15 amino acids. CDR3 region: CSVEDRRGSTDTQYF. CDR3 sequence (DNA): TGCAGCGTTGAAGATCGGCGGGGAAGCACAGATACGCAGTATTTT.

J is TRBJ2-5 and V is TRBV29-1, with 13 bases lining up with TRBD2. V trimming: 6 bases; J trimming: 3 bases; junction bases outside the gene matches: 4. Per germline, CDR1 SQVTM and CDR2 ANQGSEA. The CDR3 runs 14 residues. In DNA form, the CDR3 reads TGCAGCGTGGGCGGGACTAGCGGGAAAGAGACCCAGTACTTC. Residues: CSVGGTSGKETQYF.

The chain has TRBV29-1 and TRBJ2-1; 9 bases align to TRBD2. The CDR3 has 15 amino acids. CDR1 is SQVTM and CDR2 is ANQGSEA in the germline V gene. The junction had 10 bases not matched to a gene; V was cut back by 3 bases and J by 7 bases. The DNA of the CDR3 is TGCAGCGTTGATAGAATAGCGGGAGTGATGAATGAGCAGTTCTTC. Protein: CSVDRIAGVMNEQFF.

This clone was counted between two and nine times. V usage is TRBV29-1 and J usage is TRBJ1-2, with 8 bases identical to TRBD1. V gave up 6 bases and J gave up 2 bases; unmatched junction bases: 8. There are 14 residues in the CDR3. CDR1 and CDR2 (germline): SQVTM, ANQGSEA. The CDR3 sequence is CSVQGGDRNYGYTF. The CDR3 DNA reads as TGCAGCGTCCAGGGAGGGGACAGGAACTATGGCTACACCTTC.

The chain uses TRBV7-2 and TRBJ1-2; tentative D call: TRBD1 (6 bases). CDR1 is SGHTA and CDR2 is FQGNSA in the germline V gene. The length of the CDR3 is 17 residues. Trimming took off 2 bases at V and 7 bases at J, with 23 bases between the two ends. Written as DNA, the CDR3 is TGTGCCAGCAGCTTACGACAGGCTGGTTCGATAGGGGGTGGCTACACCTTC. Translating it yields CASSLRQAGSIGGGYTF. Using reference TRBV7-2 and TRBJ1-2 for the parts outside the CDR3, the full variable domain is GAGVSQSPSNKVTEKGKDVELRCDPISGHTALYWYRQSLGQGLEFLIYFQGNSAPDKSGLPSDRFSAERTGGSVSTLTIQRTQQEDSAVYLCASSLRQAGSIGGGYTFGSGTRLTVV.

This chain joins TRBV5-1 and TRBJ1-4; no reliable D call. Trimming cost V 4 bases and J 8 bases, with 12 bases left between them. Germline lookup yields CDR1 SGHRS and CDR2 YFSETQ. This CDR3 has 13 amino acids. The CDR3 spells CASSPRVGEKLFF. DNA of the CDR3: TGCGCCAGCAGCCCTCGGGTTGGCGAAAAACTGTTTTTT.

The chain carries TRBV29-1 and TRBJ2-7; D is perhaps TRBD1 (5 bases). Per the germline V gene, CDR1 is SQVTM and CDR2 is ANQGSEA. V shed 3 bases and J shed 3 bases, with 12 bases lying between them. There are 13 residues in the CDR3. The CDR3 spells CSVEGRQGYEQYF. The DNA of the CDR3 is TGCAGCGTTGAGGGGCGGCAGGGCTACGAGCAGTACTTC.

CDR3 sequence reads: CASSLASAEETQYF. As DNA, the CDR3 is TGCGCCAGCAGCTTGGCCTCCGCCGAAGAGACCCAGTACTTC. The rearrangement joins TRBV5-1 to TRBJ2-5; D call uncertain. The CDR3 is 14 amino acids. CDR1 is SGHRS, CDR2 YFSETQ, per germline. Trimming took 0 bases from V and 3 from J, leaving 9 bases between them.

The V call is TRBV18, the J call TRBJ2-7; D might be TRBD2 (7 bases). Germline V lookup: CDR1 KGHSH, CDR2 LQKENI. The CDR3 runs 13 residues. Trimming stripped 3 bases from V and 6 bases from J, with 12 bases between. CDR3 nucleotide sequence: TGTGCCAGCTCACCCAGGGGAGGGGGCGAGCAGTACTTC. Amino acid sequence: CASSPRGGGEQYF. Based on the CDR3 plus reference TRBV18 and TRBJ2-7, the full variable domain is NAGVMQNPRHLVRRRGQEARLRCSPMKGHSHVYWYRQLPEEGLKFMVYLQKENIIDESGMPKERFSAEFPKEGPSILRIQQVVRGDSAAYFCASSPRGGGEQYFGPGTRLTVT.

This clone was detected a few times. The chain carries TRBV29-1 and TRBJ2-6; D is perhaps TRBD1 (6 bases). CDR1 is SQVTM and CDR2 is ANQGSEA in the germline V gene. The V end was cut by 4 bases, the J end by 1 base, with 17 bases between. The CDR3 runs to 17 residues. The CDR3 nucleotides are TGCAGCGTTGCCGGACGAATGGACAGTTCTGGGGCCAACGTCCTGACTTTC. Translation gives CSVAGRMDSSGANVLTF.

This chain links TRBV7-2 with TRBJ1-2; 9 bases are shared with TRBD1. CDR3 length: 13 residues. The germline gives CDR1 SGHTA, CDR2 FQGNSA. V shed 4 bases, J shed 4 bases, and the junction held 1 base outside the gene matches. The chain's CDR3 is CASSSGQGYGYTF. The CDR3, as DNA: TGTGCCAGCAGCTCGGGACAGGGCTATGGCTACACCTTC.

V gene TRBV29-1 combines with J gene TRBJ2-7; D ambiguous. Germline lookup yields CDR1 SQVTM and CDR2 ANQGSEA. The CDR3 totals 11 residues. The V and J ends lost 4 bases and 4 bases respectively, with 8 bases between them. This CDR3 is CSVGVGYEQYF. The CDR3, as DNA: TGCAGCGTTGGGGTCGGGTACGAGCAGTACTTC.